The entry below gives a single T cell receptor beta chain sequence along with its context. The sample comes from a study of blood T cell repertoires in COVID-19. Study-level background: The origin of the acute and convalescent COVID-19 samples was the United States, Italy and Spain.

CDR3 length: 14 residues. From germline, CDR1 is SGHDT and CDR2 YYEEEE. Trimming left V 1 base short and J 6 bases short, with 11 bases between. As handled by the study authors: Cell counts per sample came from amplifying reference gene primers. The assay was immunoSEQ multiplex PCR, and TCRdb's table has in-frame clones only and misses some. V and J calls and clone size are those listed in that table; D and trimming were worked out from the DNA. The data hold some 31,000 clones, with 85% observed a single time. The sequencing input was peripheral blood. This TCR was recovered from an older woman with active COVID-19. This chain joins TRBV5-6 and TRBJ2-1; a possible D gene is TRBD1 (5 bases). The CDR3 nucleotides read TGTGCCAGCAGCTTGACGACAGTTACCAATGAGCAGTTCTTC. Translating it yields CASSLTTVTNEQFF.